This T cell receptor (beta chain) was captured by sequencing in a study of blood T cell repertoires in COVID-19 (dated by TCRdb to 2020 to 2021). Turning to the overall study: Samples from collaborators originated in the United States, Italy and Spain and spanned both the acute and convalescent phases of COVID-19. The prospective study material was composed of cDNA or gDNA derived from T cells, B-cell-depleted T cells, or PBMCs. The dataset comprised deeply sampled blood TCRbeta repertoires from subjects exposed to, actively infected with, or recovered from COVID-19. The repertoires were made available in a free public database intended to serve as a resource for research on the immune response to SARS-CoV-2. The samples were drawn from the first 160 participants of the ongoing ImmuneRACE study and from more than 1,000 subjects provided by 6 global collaborators. Nearly every sample came with metadata listing a de-identified subject ID, COVID-19 status, age in years and sex. Where available, HLA class I and class II types were taken from metadata supplied by the sample provider and were not determined by assay-based typing. Study-wide findings and limitations: Clinical and demographic metadata were provided uncurated, with the amount varying by source and participant.

This clone was observed a handful of times. There is no known antigen for this receptor. No per-base quality is available; no much larger clone lies one base away. V sheds 1 base and J sheds 7 bases, leaving 17 bases between their ends. Its CDR3 holds 15 amino acids, cysteine through phenylalanine. The retained sequence is limited to the CDR3, 45 bases, with the frame set at the first base. CDR1 and CDR2 are read off the germline V gene (reference sequence) as LGHDT and YNNKEL. TCRbeta CDR3 regions were amplified from genomic DNA using the immunoSEQ Assay, a bias-controlled multiplex PCR. The source study handled its data this way. Within the assay, amplification of reference gene primers was used to estimate how many nucleated cells each sample contained. To quantify the absolute abundance of each unique TCRbeta CDR3 rearrangement, sequence reads were collapsed and filtered. Productive Simpson clonality was computed per sample as the square root of Simpson's diversity index over productive rearrangements. TCRdb's version of the immuneACCESS table is confined to in-frame rearrangements and falls short of the full clone set. An unresolved V gene accounts for under half of the shortfall where checked; the remainder is of unknown origin. V, J and clone size are those of that table, while D and trimming were read from the DNA. The sample has hundreds of thousands of clones on record, around nine tenths of them singletons. Roughly 6.2% of the sample is held by the ten biggest clonotypes.

Samples from volunteer blood donors who had recovered from COVID-19 were contributed by a second Seattle source. Each collaborating institution followed its own protocols to collect whole blood in K2EDTA tubes. For TCRbeta analysis, collaborators shipped samples as frozen whole blood, isolated PBMCs, or DNA extracted from either of those sample types. This TCR was recovered from a man aged 55 to 70 who had recovered from COVID-19. The sample was peripheral blood. The chain was built from TRBV3-1 (or the pseudogene TRBV3-2) and TRBJ2-7, and possibly TRBD1, on 6 matching bases. At the DNA level, the sequence is TGTGCCAGCAGCCAAGGGGCAGGGGCTAGGGAAGAGCAGTACTTC. This is translated as CASSQGAGAREEQYF.